The clone carrying this T cell receptor (beta chain) was found many times. Its target is not known. Thyroid surgery took place with no prior treatment in any patient. These data come from a study of metastatic and nonmetastatic thyroid tumors. The overall study: Blood and tumor or nodule tissue repertoires from malignant and benign thyroid patients were compared. Study-wide points: Benign nodules were reported to have significantly lower TCR beta diversity than malignant thyroid tumors, in blood and tumor.

This CDR3 has 16 residues. Trimming cost V 3 bases and J 6 bases, with 17 bases left between them. The germline V gene encodes CDR1 SEHNR and CDR2 FQNEAQ (reference sequence). Methods used by the authors: A papillary thyroid cancer distant-metastasis classifier was built from CDR3 differences across clinicopathological groups. Via MiXCR, TCRdb re-called the PCR reads. TCRdb's processing, not the study's, gives the V and J calls here. The sample has around 30,000 clones, 20% to 25% seen once. The sample taken for sequencing was tumor tissue. V and J are TRBV7-9 and TRBJ1-4; D is undetermined. This receptor was identified in a male donor with papillary thyroid cancer or a benign thyroid nodule (not recorded which). Some clones in this sample may be carry-over from other donors' samples. The CDR3 nucleotides read TGTGCCAGCAGCTTCTCTCCCGGGAGCAAGGATGAAAAACTGTTTTTT. This translates into CASSFSPGSKDEKLFF.